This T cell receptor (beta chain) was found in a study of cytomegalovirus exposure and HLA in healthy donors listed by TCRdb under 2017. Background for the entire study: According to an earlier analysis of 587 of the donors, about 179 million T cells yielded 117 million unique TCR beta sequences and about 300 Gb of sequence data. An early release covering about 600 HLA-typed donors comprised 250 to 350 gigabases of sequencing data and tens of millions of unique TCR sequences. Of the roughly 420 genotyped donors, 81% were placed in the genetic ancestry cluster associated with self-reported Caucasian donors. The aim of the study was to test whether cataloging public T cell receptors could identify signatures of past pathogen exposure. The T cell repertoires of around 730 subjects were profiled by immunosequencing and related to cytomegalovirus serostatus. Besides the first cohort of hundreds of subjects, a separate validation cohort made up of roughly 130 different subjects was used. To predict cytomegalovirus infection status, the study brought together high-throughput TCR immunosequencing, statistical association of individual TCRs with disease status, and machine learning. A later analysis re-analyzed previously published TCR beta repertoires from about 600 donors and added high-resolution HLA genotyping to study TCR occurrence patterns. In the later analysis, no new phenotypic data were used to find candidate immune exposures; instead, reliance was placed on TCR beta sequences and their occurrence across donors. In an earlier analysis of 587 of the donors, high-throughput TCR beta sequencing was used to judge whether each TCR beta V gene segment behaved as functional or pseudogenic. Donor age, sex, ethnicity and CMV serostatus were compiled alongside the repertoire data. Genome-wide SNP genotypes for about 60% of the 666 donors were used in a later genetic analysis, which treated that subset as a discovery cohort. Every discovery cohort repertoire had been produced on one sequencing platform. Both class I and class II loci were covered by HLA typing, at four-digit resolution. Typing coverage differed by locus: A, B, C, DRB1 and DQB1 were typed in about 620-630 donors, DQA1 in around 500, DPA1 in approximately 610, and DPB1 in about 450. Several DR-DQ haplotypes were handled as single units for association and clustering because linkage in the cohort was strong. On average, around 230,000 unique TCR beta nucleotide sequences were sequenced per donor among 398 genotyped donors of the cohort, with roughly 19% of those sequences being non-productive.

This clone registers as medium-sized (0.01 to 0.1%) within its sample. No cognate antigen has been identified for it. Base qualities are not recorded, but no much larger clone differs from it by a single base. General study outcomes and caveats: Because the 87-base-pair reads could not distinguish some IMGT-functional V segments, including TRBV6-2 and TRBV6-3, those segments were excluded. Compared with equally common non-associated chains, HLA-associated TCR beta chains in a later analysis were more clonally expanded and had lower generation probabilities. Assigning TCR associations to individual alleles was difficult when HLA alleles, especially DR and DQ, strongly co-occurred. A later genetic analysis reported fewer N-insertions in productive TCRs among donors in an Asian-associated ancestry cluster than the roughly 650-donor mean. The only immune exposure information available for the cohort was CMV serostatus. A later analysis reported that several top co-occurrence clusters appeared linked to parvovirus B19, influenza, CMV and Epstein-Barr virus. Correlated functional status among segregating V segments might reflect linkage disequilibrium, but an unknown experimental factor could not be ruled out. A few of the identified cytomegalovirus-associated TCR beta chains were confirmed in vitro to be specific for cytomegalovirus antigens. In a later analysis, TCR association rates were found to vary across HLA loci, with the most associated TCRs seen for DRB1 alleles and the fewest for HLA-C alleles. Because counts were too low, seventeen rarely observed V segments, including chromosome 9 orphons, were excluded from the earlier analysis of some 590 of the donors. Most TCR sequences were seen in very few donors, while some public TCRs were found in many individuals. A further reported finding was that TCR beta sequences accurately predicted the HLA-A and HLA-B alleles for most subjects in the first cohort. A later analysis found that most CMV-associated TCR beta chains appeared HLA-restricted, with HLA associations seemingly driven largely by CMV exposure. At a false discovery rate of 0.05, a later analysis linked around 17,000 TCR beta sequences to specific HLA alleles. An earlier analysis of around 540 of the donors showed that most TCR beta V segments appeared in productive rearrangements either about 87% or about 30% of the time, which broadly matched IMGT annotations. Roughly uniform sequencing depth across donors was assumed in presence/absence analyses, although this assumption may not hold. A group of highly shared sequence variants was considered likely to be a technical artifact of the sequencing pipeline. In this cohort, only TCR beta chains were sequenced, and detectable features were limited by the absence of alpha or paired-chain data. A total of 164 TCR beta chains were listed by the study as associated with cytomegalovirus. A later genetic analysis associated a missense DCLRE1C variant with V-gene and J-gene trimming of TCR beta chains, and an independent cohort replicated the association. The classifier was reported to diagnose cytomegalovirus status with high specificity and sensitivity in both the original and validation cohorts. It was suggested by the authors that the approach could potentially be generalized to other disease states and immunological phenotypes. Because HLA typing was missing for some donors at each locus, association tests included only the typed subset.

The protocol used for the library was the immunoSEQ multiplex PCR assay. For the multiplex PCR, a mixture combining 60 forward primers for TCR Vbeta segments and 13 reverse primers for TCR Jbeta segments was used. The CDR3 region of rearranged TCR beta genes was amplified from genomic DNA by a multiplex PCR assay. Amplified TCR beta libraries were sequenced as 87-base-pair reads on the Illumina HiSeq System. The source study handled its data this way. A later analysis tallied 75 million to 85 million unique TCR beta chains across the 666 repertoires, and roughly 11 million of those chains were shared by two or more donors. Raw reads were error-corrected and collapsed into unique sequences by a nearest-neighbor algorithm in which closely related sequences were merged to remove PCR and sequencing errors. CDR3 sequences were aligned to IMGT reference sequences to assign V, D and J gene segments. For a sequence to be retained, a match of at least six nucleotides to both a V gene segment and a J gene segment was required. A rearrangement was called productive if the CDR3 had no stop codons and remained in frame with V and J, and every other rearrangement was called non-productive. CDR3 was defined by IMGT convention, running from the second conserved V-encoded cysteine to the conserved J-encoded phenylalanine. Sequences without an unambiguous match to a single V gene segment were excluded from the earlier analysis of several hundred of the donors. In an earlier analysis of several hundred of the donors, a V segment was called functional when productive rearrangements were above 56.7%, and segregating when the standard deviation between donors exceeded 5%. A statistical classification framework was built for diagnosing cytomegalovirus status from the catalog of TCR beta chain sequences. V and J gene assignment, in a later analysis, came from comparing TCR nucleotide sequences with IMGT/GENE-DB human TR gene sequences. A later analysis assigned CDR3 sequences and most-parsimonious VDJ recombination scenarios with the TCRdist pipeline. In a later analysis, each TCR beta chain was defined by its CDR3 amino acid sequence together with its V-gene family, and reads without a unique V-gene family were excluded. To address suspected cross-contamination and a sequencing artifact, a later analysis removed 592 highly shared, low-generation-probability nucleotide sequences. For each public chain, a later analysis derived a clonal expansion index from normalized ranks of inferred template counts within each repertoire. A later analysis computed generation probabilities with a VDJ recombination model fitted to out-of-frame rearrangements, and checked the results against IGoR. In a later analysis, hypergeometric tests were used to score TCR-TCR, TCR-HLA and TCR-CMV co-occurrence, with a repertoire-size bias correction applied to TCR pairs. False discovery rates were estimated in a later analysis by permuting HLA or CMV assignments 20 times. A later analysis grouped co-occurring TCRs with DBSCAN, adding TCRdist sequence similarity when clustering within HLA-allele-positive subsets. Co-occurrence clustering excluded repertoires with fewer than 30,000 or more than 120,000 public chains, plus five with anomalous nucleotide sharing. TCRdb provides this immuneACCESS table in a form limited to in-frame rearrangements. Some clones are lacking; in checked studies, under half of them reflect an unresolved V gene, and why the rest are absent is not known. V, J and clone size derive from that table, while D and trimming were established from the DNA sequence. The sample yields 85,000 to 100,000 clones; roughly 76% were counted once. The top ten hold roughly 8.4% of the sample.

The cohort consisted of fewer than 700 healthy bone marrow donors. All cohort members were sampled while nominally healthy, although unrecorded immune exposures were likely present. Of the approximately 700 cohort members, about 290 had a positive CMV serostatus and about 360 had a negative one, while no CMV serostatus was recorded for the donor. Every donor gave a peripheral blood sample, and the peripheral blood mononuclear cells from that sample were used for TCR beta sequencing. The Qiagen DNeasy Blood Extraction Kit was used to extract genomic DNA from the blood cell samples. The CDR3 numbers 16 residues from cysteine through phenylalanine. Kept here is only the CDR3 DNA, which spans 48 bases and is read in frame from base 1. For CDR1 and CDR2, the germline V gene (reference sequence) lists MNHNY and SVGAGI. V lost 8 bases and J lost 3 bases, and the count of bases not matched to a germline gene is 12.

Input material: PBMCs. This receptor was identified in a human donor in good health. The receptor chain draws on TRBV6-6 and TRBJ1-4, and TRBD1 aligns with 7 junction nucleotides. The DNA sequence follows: TGTGCCAGCGGTAAACGGGAGGGGGCGGCTAATGAAAAACTGTTTTTT. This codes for CASGKREGAANEKLFF.